The 29 T cell receptor beta chains reported below all come from one sample, sequenced in a study of shared clonotypes between healthy human individuals. Measured with immunoSEQ multiplex PCR; TCRdb has only the in-frame clones, and not every one. The table records about 960,000 clones, roughly 72% of them present only once. Specimen: memory CD4+ T cells sorted from blood. Subset given: CD45RA-negative fraction. All receptors come from a young man in good health.

This chain connects TRBV2 to TRBJ1-1, with D perhaps TRBD1 (5 bases). This CDR3 is built from 13 residues. V was cut by 8 bases and J by 4 bases, with 14 bases left in between. Germline loops: CDR1 SNHLY, CDR2 FYNNEI. CDR3 amino acids: CASRPPQATEAFF. The CDR3 DNA reads TGTGCCAGCCGACCTCCACAGGCCACTGAAGCTTTCTTT.

The rearrangement links TRBV7-9 to TRBJ2-2; 10 bases map to TRBD2. CDR3 length equals 14 residues. V trimming: 6 bases; J trimming: 4 bases; junction bases outside the gene matches: 2. The germline gives CDR1 SEHNR, CDR2 FQNEAQ (reference sequence). In DNA, the CDR3 is TGTGCCAGCAGTTCTAGCGGGAGCACCGGGGAGCTGTTTTTT. This codes for CASSSSGSTGELFF.

The chain employs TRBV30 and TRBJ2-2, with D perhaps TRBD1 (5 bases). Germline CDR1 and CDR2: GTSNPN and SVGIG (reference sequence). V gave up 1 base and J gave up 1 base, with 10 bases separating them. The CDR3 consists of 15 residues. The CDR3 loop reads CAWSALDRNTGELFF. Here the CDR3 DNA reads TGTGCCTGGAGTGCCCTTGACAGGAACACCGGGGAGCTGTTTTTT.

The V and J genes are TRBV7-9 and TRBJ1-1; D is unclear. Trimming shortened V by 2 bases and J by 1 base, and 5 bases separated the two germline ends. The CDR3 totals 13 residues. CDR1 and CDR2 (germline): SEHNR, FQNEAQ (reference sequence). CDR3 amino acids: CASSLFQNTEAFF. CDR3 DNA sequence: TGTGCCAGCAGCTTATTTCAGAACACTGAAGCTTTCTTT.

V gene TRBV10-2 combines with J gene TRBJ2-7; D not resolved. The V gene's germline CDR1 is WSHSY and CDR2 SAAADI. CDR3 length: 12 residues. V was shortened by 5 bases and J by 3 bases, with 8 bases between the two germline ends. The CDR3 sequence is CASSRLSYEQYF. The CDR3 DNA is TGCGCCAGCAGTAGACTCAGCTACGAGCAGTACTTC.

The sample holds a few counts of this clone. This chain links TRBV5-1 with TRBJ1-2; TRBD1 might be the D (6 bases). This CDR3 is built from 15 residues. V lost 2 bases and J 2 bases, leaving 13 bases between the germline ends. Germline CDR1 SGHRS, CDR2 YFSETQ. The CDR3 is CASSLATGSNYGYTF. CDR3 nucleotide sequence: TGCGCCAGCAGCTTAGCTACAGGGTCCAACTATGGCTACACCTTC. Looking up the rest from reference TRBV5-1 and TRBJ1-2 gives the full variable domain: KAGVTQTPRYLIKTRGQQVTLSCSPISGHRSVSWYQQTPGQGLQFLFEYFSETQRNKGNFPGRFSGRQFSNSRSEMNVSTLELGDSALYLCASSLATGSNYGYTFGSGTRLTVV.

This rearrangement joins TRBV6-5 to TRBJ2-1, with D hard to call. Germline CDR1 and CDR2: MNHEY and SVGAGI. V shed 6 bases and J shed 5 bases, with 11 bases lying between them. CDR3 length: 13 amino acids. In DNA form, the CDR3 reads TGTGCCAGCAGCCGAGGACCAGACAATGAGCAGTTCTTC. The encoded protein is CASSRGPDNEQFF.

This chain links TRBV7-6 with TRBJ1-1, with D tentatively TRBD1 (5 bases). The CDR3 has 15 residues. In germline, CDR1 is SGHVS, CDR2 FNYEAQ. V dropped 4 bases and J dropped 0 bases, with 12 bases sitting between them. CDR3 in DNA: TGTGCCAGCAGCTCAACGGGGGGAGTGAACACTGAAGCTTTCTTT. It specifies CASSSTGGVNTEAFF.

The chain joins TRBV27 to TRBJ1-1, with 9 bases lining up with TRBD1. Germline V gives CDR1 MNHEY, CDR2 SMNVEV (reference sequence). J lost 5 bases, V lost 5 bases, and 6 bases had no gene match. The CDR3 is 14 residues long. The chain's CDR3 is CASSPTGGYTEAFF. CDR3 bases: TGTGCCAGCAGTCCGACAGGGGGGTATACTGAAGCTTTCTTT.

The chain is built from TRBV27 and TRBJ1-5; the D is unclear. The V end was cut by 3 bases, the J end by 1 base, with 10 bases between. CDR3 length equals 15 residues. The germline V gene has CDR1 MNHEY and CDR2 SMNVEV (reference sequence). The CDR3, as DNA: TGTGCCAGCAGTTTTAGGCAGGACAGCAATCAGCCCCAGCATTTT. Its protein is CASSFRQDSNQPQHF.

V gene TRBV6-5 combines with J gene TRBJ1-5, with 7 bases lining up with TRBD1. CDR1 is MNHEY, CDR2 SVGAGI, per germline. The CDR3 spans 13 residues. Unmatched junction bases numbered 5, after V lost 11 bases and J lost 1 base. The CDR3 DNA reads TGTGCCCGTTCAGGGGGGAGCAATCAGCCCCAGCATTTT. Translated: CARSGGSNQPQHF.

This clone was recorded at least ten times. Additional DNA sequences in this sample encode the identical CDR3. The rearrangement links TRBV5-1 to TRBJ2-3, with a possible D match to TRBD1 (5 bases). This CDR3 spans 14 amino acids. V was pared by 4 bases and J by 0 bases, with 9 bases between. The germline CDR1 and CDR2 sequences are SGHRS and YFSETQ. The CDR3 DNA follows: TGCGCCAGCAGCCCGCGGACAAGCACAGATACGCAGTATTTT. This translates into CASSPRTSTDTQYF.

This CDR3 is CASLTRSTGELFF. CDR3 DNA: TGTGCCAGCCTAACCCGCTCTACCGGGGAGCTGTTTTTT. The V call is TRBV28, the J call TRBJ2-2; D is uncertain. V was clipped by 8 bases and J by 5 bases, with 12 bases between them. CDR3 length: 13 residues. The germline gives CDR1 MDHEN, CDR2 SYDVKM.

This clone turned up a few times. The chain uses TRBV5-1 and TRBJ2-3; D is unclear. CDR1 SGHRS and CDR2 YFSETQ come from the germline V gene. V lost 4 bases and J lost 6, with 12 bases in between. The CDR3 is 13 residues long. The CDR3 DNA sequence: TGCGCCAGCAGCACGGACCATCCCGATACGCAGTATTTT. Translated: CASSTDHPDTQYF.

This chain's CDR3 is CASSVSHQRLSTDTQYF. CDR3 sequence (DNA): TGTGCCAGCAGTGTTAGCCATCAAAGACTTAGCACAGATACGCAGTATTTT. The rearrangement links TRBV27 to TRBJ2-3; D not certain. The CDR3 contains 17 residues. The germline CDR1 and CDR2 sequences are MNHEY and SMNVEV (reference sequence). V was clipped by 5 bases and J by 0 bases, with 18 bases between them.

This chain uses TRBV6-5 with TRBJ1-1; D gene uncertain. This CDR3 is 15 amino acids long. CDR1 and CDR2 from the germline V gene are MNHEY and SVGAGI. The V end lost 0 bases, the J end lost 2 bases, and 10 bases lay between the germline ends. CDR3 in amino acids: CASSYSFLTNTEAFF. CDR3 coding DNA: TGTGCCAGCAGTTACTCGTTTCTAACAAACACTGAAGCTTTCTTT.

In the case of this clone: This likely stems from a read error, as it lies one base from a far larger clone. The sample holds other DNA sequences that translate to the same CDR3. This chain joins TRBV5-1 and TRBJ2-7; perhaps D is TRBD1 or TRBD2 (5 bases each). V was trimmed by 0 bases and J by 3 bases, leaving 7 bases between them. This CDR3 comprises 13 residues. The germline V gene has CDR1 SGHRS and CDR2 YFSETQ. CDR3 sequence: CASSLEGSYEQYF. In DNA, the CDR3 is TGCGCCAGCAGCTTGGAGGGGAGCTACGAGCAGTACTTC.

This clone was detected ten times or more. The same CDR3 arises from other DNA sequences in this sample as well. This rearrangement joins TRBV5-1 to TRBJ2-2, with D possibly matching TRBD2 (5 bases). This CDR3 has 14 amino acids. Trimming pared 5 bases from V and 1 base from J, leaving 9 bases between. CDR1 and CDR2 from the germline V gene are SGHRS and YFSETQ. The CDR3 region has the DNA TGCGCCAGCAGTCGAGAGGGGAACACCGGGGAGCTGTTTTTT. This gives the protein CASSREGNTGELFF.

The chain carries TRBV2 and TRBJ2-1; tentatively, D is TRBD2 (6 bases). The CDR3 has 15 residues. Trimming stripped 5 bases from V and 8 bases from J, with 19 bases between. CDR1 is SNHLY and CDR2 is FYNNEI in the germline V gene. CDR3 sequence (DNA): TGTGCCAGCAGTCTCCGGGAGAGTCTCCCGCATGAGCAGTTCTTC. Protein: CASSLRESLPHEQFF.

The CDR3 sequence: CASSVAASNTEAFF. DNA for the CDR3: TGTGCCAGCAGCGTAGCGGCATCAAACACTGAAGCTTTCTTT. V is TRBV9 and J is TRBJ1-1; D ambiguous. The CDR3 is 14 amino acids. CDR1 SGDLS and CDR2 YYNGEE come from the germline V gene. Between the trimmed V and J ends, which lost 0 bases and 2 bases, there was a span of 8 bases.

As concerns this clone: Other DNA sequences in the sample encode the same CDR3. This chain links TRBV10-3 with TRBJ1-2; possibly TRBD1 for D (5 bases). The germline V gene has CDR1 ENHRY and CDR2 SYGVKD. Trimming cost V 2 bases and J 4 bases, with 5 bases left between them. The CDR3 has 12 amino acids. In nucleotides, the CDR3 is TGTGCCATCAGTGAGGGGGGCTATGGCTACACCTTC. Its protein product is CAISEGGYGYTF.

The V call is TRBV28, the J call TRBJ1-6; TRBD1 matches 9 bases. The junction had 9 bases not matched to a gene; V was cut back by 5 bases and J by 10 bases. The CDR3 covers 15 residues. Germline V gives CDR1 MDHEN, CDR2 SYDVKM. The CDR3: CASSPGTGTGSPLHF. The CDR3, as DNA: TGTGCCAGCAGTCCAGGGACAGGGACGGGATCACCCCTCCACTTT.

This chain uses TRBV28 with TRBJ2-3; D remains unclear. The germline V gene encodes CDR1 MDHEN and CDR2 SYDVKM. The CDR3 has 16 residues. V was shortened by 7 bases and J by 0 bases, with 17 bases between the two germline ends. CDR3 nucleotide sequence: TGTGCCAGCAAGCTCTCGTCCGGCAGTAGCACAGATACGCAGTATTTT. Protein sequence: CASKLSSGSSTDTQYF.

The chain recombines TRBV6-1 with TRBJ2-2, with a weak D call TRBD1 (5 bases). The CDR3 has 14 amino acids. Looked up from germline, CDR1 is MNHNS and CDR2 is SASEGT. V lost 2 bases and J lost 6, with 10 bases in between. As DNA, the CDR3 is TGTGCCAGCAGTGAAATTGGGGCGGCCGGGGAGCTGTTTTTT. Translating gives CASSEIGAAGELFF.

The rearrangement links TRBV10-3 to TRBJ1-5; the D is unclear. This CDR3 comprises 13 residues. Between the trimmed V and J ends, which lost 11 bases and 0 bases, there was a span of 11 bases. CDR1 is ENHRY and CDR2 is SYGVKD in the germline V gene. The CDR3 sequence: CAAAQTSNQPQHF. In DNA form, the CDR3 reads TGTGCCGCCGCCCAGACTAGCAATCAGCCCCAGCATTTT.

The rearrangement joins TRBV5-1 to TRBJ1-3; D ambiguous. The germline V and J ends were trimmed by 3 bases and 4 bases, with 11 bases remaining between them. The CDR3 totals 14 residues. CDR1 SGHRS and CDR2 YFSETQ come from the germline V gene. CDR3: CASSSDMDGNTIYF. The CDR3 DNA is TGCGCCAGCAGCTCCGACATGGACGGAAACACCATATATTTT.

This rearrangement joins TRBV7-2 to TRBJ1-1; no firm D call. V gave up 3 bases and J gave up 7 bases, with 6 bases separating them. This CDR3 region has 11 residues. Per the germline V gene, CDR1 is SGHTA and CDR2 is FQGNSA. The CDR3 bases are TGTGCCAGCAGCTTGAGATTTGAAGCTTTCTTT. It encodes CASSLRFEAFF. Full variable domain (outside the CDR3, taken from reference TRBV7-2 and TRBJ1-1): GAGVSQSPSNKVTEKGKDVELRCDPISGHTALYWYRQSLGQGLEFLIYFQGNSAPDKSGLPSDRFSAERTGGSVSTLTIQRTQQEDSAVYLCASSLRFEAFFGQGTRLTVV.

This clone has a single count. V and J are TRBV30 and TRBJ2-6; the match to TRBD2 covers 8 bases. The length of the CDR3 is 15 residues. Germline CDR1 is GTSNPN and CDR2 is SVGIG (reference sequence). Losses at the gene ends were 1 base for V and 4 bases for J; bases not matched to a gene: 3. In DNA, the CDR3 is TGTGCCTGGAGTGAGCTAGCGGGCGGGGCCAACGTCCTGACTTTC. Residues: CAWSELAGGANVLTF.

This clone was seen only once. The V call is TRBV9, the J call TRBJ2-5; 8 positions match TRBD2. Per germline, CDR1 SGDLS and CDR2 YYNGEE. V dropped 2 bases and J dropped 1; count of bases not matched to a gene: 7. CDR3 length: 16 amino acids. CDR3 DNA: TGTGCCAGCAGCGTCGGCGGAGCGGGAGTCCAAGAGACCCAGTACTTC. Translation gives CASSVGGAGVQETQYF.